The next 12 T cell receptor beta chains were all read from a single sample in a study of blood T cell repertoires in COVID-19. Sequencing used immunoSEQ multiplex PCR; TCRdb keeps in-frame clones, though not all of them. The data show about 150,000 clones, about four fifths seen once. Specimen: peripheral blood. The source of these receptors is a man aged 65 to 85 with active or convalescent COVID-19.

This chain links TRBV2 with TRBJ2-7, with a weak D call TRBD2 (5 bases). The germline V gene has CDR1 SNHLY and CDR2 FYNNEI. The CDR3 totals 13 residues. V lost 3 bases and J lost 1, with 7 bases in between. The CDR3 sequence is CASSEEDSYEQYF. In DNA form, the CDR3 reads TGTGCCAGCAGTGAGGAGGATTCCTACGAGCAGTACTTC.

The V call is TRBV5-1, the J call TRBJ2-1; D perhaps matches TRBD1 (6 bases). CDR1 and CDR2 from the germline V gene are SGHRS and YFSETQ. The ends were cut back, 5 bases at V and 6 bases at J, with 9 bases in the middle. CDR3 length: 12 amino acids. CDR3 in amino acids: CASSRDTNEQFF. As DNA, the CDR3 is TGCGCCAGCAGTCGGGACACCAATGAGCAGTTCTTC.

The chain couples TRBV30 to TRBJ1-2; 12 bases are shared with TRBD1. The J segment lost 7 bases and the V segment lost 4 bases, leaving 13 bases of the junction unmatched. The length of the CDR3 is 16 residues. Germline V CDR1 and CDR2: GTSNPN, SVGIG (reference sequence). CDR3 coding DNA: TGTGCCTGGACCCGGGACAGGGGGCGCATGCGACCTGGCTACACCTTC. Translation gives CAWTRDRGRMRPGYTF.

The CDR3 DNA is TGCGCCAGCAGCCACAGTTTGGCGGATGAGCAGTTCTTC. Translation: CASSHSLADEQFF. The rearrangement uses TRBV4-3 and TRBJ2-1; D uncertain. Germline CDR1 reads LGHNA; CDR2 reads YSLEER. This CDR3 contains 13 residues. Trimming stripped 3 bases from V and 8 bases from J, with 11 bases between.

The J gene is TRBJ2-1, the V gene TRBV5-1; D is unresolved. This CDR3 region has 15 residues. Trimming cost V 4 bases and J 4 bases, with 15 bases left between them. The germline V gene has CDR1 SGHRS and CDR2 YFSETQ. The CDR3 loop is CASSASVATYNEQFF. For the CDR3, the DNA is TGCGCCAGCAGCGCCTCAGTGGCCACATACAATGAGCAGTTCTTC.

The chain links TRBV18 to TRBJ1-4; 8 bases line up with TRBD1. The CDR3 is 15 amino acids. V lost 4 bases to trimming and J lost 7 bases; unmatched junction nucleotides: 8. Germline CDR1 and CDR2: KGHSH and LQKENI. CDR3 amino acids: CASSLSQGAGEKLFF. The CDR3 DNA reads as TGTGCCAGCTCACTATCCCAGGGGGCCGGTGAAAAACTGTTTTTT.

The CDR3 sequence: CASSLIQGAYEQYF. The DNA of the CDR3 is TGTGCCAGCAGTTTAATACAGGGGGCCTACGAGCAGTACTTC. V is TRBV27 and J is TRBJ2-7; 8 positions match TRBD1. With 2 bases clipped from V and 2 bases from J, the junction kept 2 bases outside the gene matches. Germline V gene sequence: CDR1 MNHEY, CDR2 SMNVEV (reference sequence). The CDR3 length is 14 residues.

The chain recombines TRBV11-2 with TRBJ1-1, with 7 bases fitting TRBD1. Trimming removed 1 base from V and 4 bases from J; junction bases left unmatched: 12. CDR1 SGHAT and CDR2 FQNNGV come from the germline V gene. The CDR3 length is 17 residues. Here the CDR3 DNA reads TGTGCCAGCAGCTTAGGCGTACAGGGGCCCCGGGGCACTGAAGCTTTCTTT. Residues: CASSLGVQGPRGTEAFF.

The rearrangement links TRBV7-2 to TRBJ1-1; 9 bases align to TRBD1. Germline V gene data show CDR1 as SGHTA and CDR2 as FQGNSA. The CDR3 has 15 amino acids. V gave up 5 bases and J gave up 1 base; unmatched junction bases: 5. DNA for the CDR3: TGTGCCAGCAGCGTCATGACAGGGGGGAACACTGAAGCTTTCTTT. It translates to CASSVMTGGNTEAFF.

The rearrangement links TRBV18 to TRBJ2-7, with 7 nucleotides matching TRBD1. Germline assignment: CDR1 KGHSH and CDR2 LQKENI. The CDR3 length is 14 residues. Losses at the gene ends were 5 bases for V and 2 bases for J; bases not matched to a gene: 6. This CDR3 reads CASSSQGDTYEQYF. CDR3 DNA: TGTGCCAGCTCATCCCAGGGGGATACCTACGAGCAGTACTTC.

This clone was seen only once. The chain employs TRBV11-3 and TRBJ2-7, with 7 bases aligning to TRBD1. The CDR3 length is 14 residues. V gave up 2 bases and J gave up 2 bases; unmatched junction bases: 3. The germline gives CDR1 SGHNT, CDR2 YENEEA. The CDR3 coding sequence is TGTGCCAGCAGCTTAAGGGGACAGACCTACGAGCAGTACTTC. Its translation: CASSLRGQTYEQYF.

This clone was detected only a few times. This chain connects TRBV28 to TRBJ1-1, with D unresolved. Germline CDR1 is MDHEN and CDR2 is SYDVKM. The CDR3 consists of 15 residues. The V and J ends lost 5 bases and 6 bases respectively, with 19 bases between them. For the CDR3, the DNA is TGTGCCAGCAGTGCAATTGAGGGCGCTAGCGCTGAAGCTTTCTTT. Protein: CASSAIEGASAEAFF.